This entry describes one T cell receptor beta chain. Its antigen is still unknown. This record belongs to a study of identical twins. The study's findings and limits: Conclusions leaned on cross-sectional statistical analysis and did not track the same donors over time.

A universal primer site was added by template switching, and unique molecular identifiers were carried by the cDNA. MiXCR, run by TCRdb on the 5' RACE reads, gives a single entry per CDR3 protein. The sample includes 500,000 to 650,000 distinct CDR3 sequences, approximately 20% of them seen just once. Germline CDR1 LGHDT, CDR2 YNNKEL (reference sequence). This CDR3 region has 12 residues. These same records also appear under a second study, on yellow fever vaccine responses in identical twins.

The material sequenced was CD4+ T cells sorted from blood. The origin of this receptor is a woman between 18 and 30 years old in good health. This sequence joins TRBV3-1 and TRBJ2-7; a weak D match, TRBD2 (5 bases). The CDR3 protein is CAIDSVTGEQYF. For the CDR3, the DNA is TGTGCTATCGATAGCGTAACGGGCGAGCAGTACTTC.